Listed below are T cell receptor beta chains from one sample, sequenced in a study of Graves' ophthalmopathy and Graves' hyperthyroidism. TCRdb reanalysed the multiplex PCR reads using MiXCR and keeps one entry per CDR3 protein. The sample holds about 410,000 distinct CDR3 sequences, approximately 20% seen once. Sequencing was performed on peripheral blood. These receptors all stem from a woman younger than 35 with Graves' ophthalmopathy. CDR3s include the opening cysteine and the closing phenylalanine or tryptophan. D genes are given only for firm matches. Not all rows give a size; the values are once, few, many and, for expanded clones, a class.

TGTGCCAGCAGCCGTGGCGCAGGGAGGCACGAGCAGTACTTC	CASSRGAGRHEQYF	NA	TRBV7-2	once	TRBJ2-7
TGTGCCAGCAGTGAAGGAATAGGGGGCGCGTACACTGAAGCTTTCTTT	CASSEGIGGAYTEAFF	TRBD1	TRBV6-1	many	TRBJ1-1
TGTGCCAGCAGCTTGCGGCAGGGGCAGTACGAGCAGTACTTC	CASSLRQGQYEQYF	NA	TRBV7-2	NA	TRBJ2-7
TGTGCCAGTAGTTCCCAGGGAACCTACGAGCAGTACTTC	CASSSQGTYEQYF	NA	TRBV19	many	TRBJ2-7
TGTGCCAGTAGTATAAGCTCGCGAACAGGGGTTTCCTACGAGCAGTACTTC	CASSISSRTGVSYEQYF	TRBD1	TRBV19	many	TRBJ2-7
TGTGCCGCCAGGGGGCCTGGGGCCAACGTCCTGACTTTC	CAARGPGANVLTF	TRBD1	TRBV10-3	many	TRBJ2-6
TGTGCCAGCAGTCCGGTCGGGGGGAGGGTTAAAGAGACCCAGTACTTC	CASSPVGGRVKETQYF	TRBD2	TRBV28	many	TRBJ2-5
TGTGCCAGCAACCCAGGGGGCCAAGAGACCCAGTACTTC	CASNPGGQETQYF	TRBD1	TRBV12-3/TRBV12-4	NA	TRBJ2-5
TGTGCCAGCAACCCCCCGCCAGACAGGGGGCGTCAGCCCCAGCATTTT	CASNPPPDRGRQPQHF	TRBD1	TRBV6-1	many	TRBJ1-5
TGTGCCAGTAGCACGACTAGAGGGGGACAAGAGACCCAGTACTTC	CASSTTRGGQETQYF	NA	TRBV19	NA	TRBJ2-5
TGTGCCAGCAGCAATTGGACGGCGATCCCGAACACCGGGGAGCTGTTTTTT	CASSNWTAIPNTGELFF	NA	TRBV28	large	TRBJ2-2
TGTGCCAGCAGCCCCGGGGACTACGAGCAGTACTTC	CASSPGDYEQYF	NA	TRBV5-6	many	TRBJ2-7
TGCGCCAGCAGCTTGGACGCCCGACTAGGAAACACCATATATTTT	CASSLDARLGNTIYF	NA	TRBV5-1	many	TRBJ1-3
TGCAGCGGGATTGACGGGACAGGTTTTGGTTCACCCCTCCACTTT	CSGIDGTGFGSPLHF	TRBD1	TRBV29-1	NA	TRBJ1-6
TGTGCCAGCAGTTTAGGTGGCCCCTTGCCCTACGGGGAGCTGTTTTTT	CASSLGGPLPYGELFF	NA	TRBV28	many	TRBJ2-2
TGTGCCAGCAGTTACCGAGGGCTGGGAACTCCCTCTGGGGCCAACGTCCTGACTTTC	CASSYRGLGTPSGANVLTF	NA	TRBV6-2/TRBV6-3	many	TRBJ2-6
TGCGCCAGGGTAGTGTGGGTGGGGGAGGGTCCGGGCGTGGGAGATACACAGTATTTT	CARVVWVGEGPGVGDTQYF	TRBD2	TRBV5-1	many	TRBJ2-3
TGTGCCAGCAGTTTATCCCTATCCCCTGGACAGACTGAAGCTTTCTTT	CASSLSLSPGQTEAFF	NA	TRBV28	NA	TRBJ1-1
TGTGCTAGTGGTTTGGCAACACCAAAAAATCAGCCCCAGCATTTT	CASGLATPKNQPQHF	NA	TRBV12-5	many	TRBJ1-5
TGTGCCACCTGGTCCGCACAAACGACAGGGATATACACTGAAGCTTTCTTT	CATWSAQTTGIYTEAFF	TRBD1	TRBV19	many	TRBJ1-1
TGTGCCAGCAGTTATCACCGGGACTACCAAGAGACCCAGTACTTC	CASSYHRDYQETQYF	NA	TRBV6-2/TRBV6-3	many	TRBJ2-5
TGTGCCAGCAGTCGCGTGACAGGGTCAGTGAACACTGAAGCTTTCTTT	CASSRVTGSVNTEAFF	TRBD1	TRBV6-2/TRBV6-3	many	TRBJ1-1
TGTGCCAGCAGCTCCCCCACTCTGAACACTGAAGCTTTCTTT	CASSSPTLNTEAFF	NA	TRBV7-6	NA	TRBJ1-1